This entry features one T cell receptor (beta chain) sequence. The assay was immunoSEQ multiplex PCR, and TCRdb's table has in-frame clones only and misses some. The data contain 50,000 to 70,000 clones, around nine tenths of them singletons. The CDR3 contains 14 residues. The V gene lost 4 bases and the J gene lost 5 bases, with 14 bases spanning the gap. Germline lookup yields CDR1 SGHAT and CDR2 FQNNGV. The data were taken from a study of technical replicates of blood from a handful of donors. This sequence was found in a human donor in good health. Some clones in this sample may be carry-over from other donors' samples. Sequenced material: PBMCs. V and J are TRBV11-2 and TRBJ2-5; D perhaps matches TRBD2 (5 bases). This CDR3 is CASSYGLAEETQYF. The CDR3 DNA is TGTGCCAGCAGCTACGGACTGGCTGAGGAGACCCAGTACTTC. Full variable domain (outside the CDR3, taken from reference TRBV11-2 and TRBJ2-5): EAGVAQSPRYKIIEKRQSVAFWCNPISGHATLYWYQQILGQGPKLLIQFQNNGVVDDSQLPKDRFSAERLKGVDSTLKIQPAKLEDSAVYLCASSYGLAEETQYFGPGTRLLVL.